The rows below give T cell receptor beta chains drawn from one sample of a study of CD8+ T cells in alopecia areata. The protocol was immunoSEQ multiplex PCR, while the TCRdb copy is restricted to in-frame clones and leaves out a portion. The sample carries hundreds of thousands of clones, 66% recorded once. The sample consisted of CD4+ T cells sorted from blood, taken at week 44, from a patient treated with tofacitinib. The receptors derive from a human donor with alopecia areata. CDR3s include the opening cysteine and the closing phenylalanine or tryptophan. D genes are given only for firm matches. Not every row has a clone size; where given, it reads once, few, many or a size class.

size | D | J | V | CDR3 | DNA
NA | TRBD2 | TRBJ2-5 | TRBV30 | CAWSTGGGQGETQYF | TGTGCCTGGAGTACCGGCGGGGGGCAGGGGGAGACCCAGTACTTC
NA | NA | TRBJ2-5 | TRBV4-3 | CASSQEIGGEETQYF | TGCGCCAGCAGCCAAGAAATTGGCGGGGAAGAGACCCAGTACTTC
NA | TRBD1 | TRBJ2-3 | TRBV4-3 | CASSLYRDRHTDTQYF | TGCGCCAGCAGCCTATACCGGGACAGACACACAGATACGCAGTATTTT
NA | NA | TRBJ2-5 | TRBV12-5 | CASGLARSTYQETQYF | TGTGCTAGTGGTTTGGCGCGGTCAACGTACCAAGAGACCCAGTACTTC
NA | NA | TRBJ2-6 | TRBV29-1 | CSIEGAGANVLTF | TGCAGCATAGAGGGGGCTGGGGCCAACGTCCTGACTTTC
NA | NA | TRBJ1-4 | TRBV7-9 | CAAGVQEKLFF | TGTGCGGCCGGCGTGCAGGAAAAACTGTTTTTT
NA | TRBD2 | TRBJ2-3 | TRBV5-1 | CASTMSGGRADTQYF | TGCGCCAGCACAATGAGCGGGGGGCGCGCAGATACGCAGTATTTT
few | TRBD2 | TRBJ2-1 | TRBV5-1 | CASGQGTSGRHEQFF | TGCGCCAGCGGACAAGGGACTAGCGGACGCCATGAGCAGTTCTTC
few | NA | TRBJ1-1 | TRBV7-2 | CASSLSNLNTEAFF | TGTGCCAGCAGTTTGTCAAACTTGAACACTGAAGCTTTCTTT
NA | TRBD1 | TRBJ2-2 | TRBV7-2 | CASSLTQGLDTGELFF | TGTGCCAGCAGCTTAACACAGGGGTTGGACACCGGGGAGCTGTTTTTT
many | TRBD2 | TRBJ2-3 | TRBV15 | CATSRRSGGGTDTQYF | TGTGCCACCAGCAGGCGGAGCGGGGGGGGCACAGATACGCAGTATTTT
NA | NA | TRBJ2-5 | TRBV15 | CATSIAAAETQYF | TGTGCCACCAGCATAGCGGCGGCGGAGACCCAGTACTTC
NA | NA | TRBJ1-5 | TRBV11-2 | CASSLASYQPQHF | TGTGCCAGCAGCTTAGCGTCCTATCAGCCCCAGCATTTT
NA | NA | TRBJ2-3 | TRBV29-1 | CSGAVSTDTQYF | TGCAGCGGGGCAGTTAGCACAGATACGCAGTATTTT
NA | NA | TRBJ1-1 | TRBV20-1 | CSAGLNTEAFF | TGCAGTGCTGGATTAAACACTGAAGCTTTCTTT
NA | TRBD1 | TRBJ1-4 | TRBV15 | CATSRGQGGNEKLFF | TGTGCCACCAGCAGAGGACAGGGAGGTAATGAAAAACTGTTTTTT
few | NA | TRBJ1-5 | TRBV15 | CATQSVGQPQHF | TGTGCCACCCAATCCGTTGGGCAGCCCCAGCATTTT
few | NA | TRBJ1-4 | TRBV5-1 | CASSSGLEEKLFF | TGCGCCAGCAGCTCGGGACTTGAGGAAAAACTGTTTTTT
NA | NA | TRBJ1-6 | TRBV10-3 | CAISLHNSPLHF | TGTGCCATCAGTCTTCATAATTCACCCCTCCACTTT
NA | NA | TRBJ1-5 | TRBV30 | CAWTSSQNQPQHF | TGTGCCTGGACGAGTTCGCAGAATCAGCCCCAGCATTTT
few | NA | TRBJ2-7 | TRBV4-1 | CASSQVRSSF | TGCGCCAGCAGCCAAGTTCGGAGCAGCTTC
NA | TRBD1 | TRBJ2-2 | TRBV5-1 | CASTPGQENTGELFF | TGCGCCAGCACCCCGGGACAGGAGAACACCGGGGAGCTGTTTTTT
NA | TRBD1 | TRBJ2-2 | TRBV7-3 | CASSFSSDRANTGELFF | TGTGCCAGCAGCTTCTCTTCGGACAGGGCGAACACCGGGGAGCTGTTTTTT
NA | NA | TRBJ2-6 | TRBV4-3 | CASSQDTGKGTGANVLTF | TGCGCCAGCAGCCAAGATACAGGGAAGGGCACTGGGGCCAACGTCCTGACTTTC
NA | NA | TRBJ1-2 | TRBV6-6 | CASSLEGWGYTF | TGTGCCAGCAGCCTTGAGGGCTGGGGCTACACCTTC
NA | NA | TRBJ2-3 | TRBV7-3 | CASSSTTSSTDTQYF | TGTGCCAGCAGCTCGACTACGAGCAGCACAGATACGCAGTATTTT
NA | NA | TRBJ2-1 | TRBV5-1 | CASSLVPGSSYNEQFF | TGCGCCAGCAGCTTGGTTCCTGGGAGCTCCTACAATGAGCAGTTCTTC
NA | NA | TRBJ1-1 | TRBV5-4 | CASRSNTEAFF | TGTGCCAGCAGAAGTAACACTGAAGCTTTCTTT
NA | TRBD2 | TRBJ2-3 | TRBV15 | CATSLRRGGLDTQYF | TGTGCCACCAGCCTTCGCCGGGGGGGCCTAGATACGCAGTATTTT
NA | NA | TRBJ2-3 | TRBV29-1 | CSVPVGPDTQYF | TGCAGCGTGCCGGTCGGGCCGGATACGCAGTATTTT
NA | TRBD1 | TRBJ1-1 | TRBV25-1 | CASRPPGGNTEAFF | TGTGCCAGCAGACCCCCAGGGGGGAACACTGAAGCTTTCTTT
NA | TRBD1 | TRBJ2-1 | TRBV15 | CATSRGGDRGFNEQFF | TGTGCCACCAGCAGAGGCGGGGACAGGGGGTTCAATGAGCAGTTCTTC
NA | NA | TRBJ1-3 | TRBV7-8 | CASSLALGNTIYF | TGTGCCAGCAGCTTAGCGCTTGGAAACACCATATATTTT
NA | NA | TRBJ2-5 | TRBV6-5 | CASSFALGGAGETQYF | TGTGCCAGCAGTTTCGCCCTCGGTGGTGCTGGAGAGACCCAGTACTTC
NA | NA | TRBJ2-7 | TRBV13 | CASSFRGVYEQYF | TGTGCCAGCAGCTTTCGTGGGGTCTACGAGCAGTACTTC
NA | NA | TRBJ2-1 | TRBV30 | CAWSVGGPPNEQFF | TGTGCCTGGAGTGTGGGGGGGCCTCCCAATGAGCAGTTCTTC
NA | NA | TRBJ1-2 | TRBV2 | CASSDRGYGYTF | TGTGCCAGCAGTGACCGGGGCTATGGCTACACCTTC
NA | NA | TRBJ1-2 | TRBV5-1 | CASSPESGPRRDGYTF | TGCGCCAGCAGCCCGGAATCCGGACCCAGACGGGATGGCTACACCTTC
NA | NA | TRBJ2-3 | TRBV15 | CATSRDRGVRDTQYF | TGTGCCACCAGCAGAGATAGAGGGGTGAGGGATACGCAGTATTTT
NA | NA | TRBJ2-1 | TRBV10-3 | CAIRAGVHNEQFF | TGTGCCATCAGGGCAGGGGTCCACAATGAGCAGTTCTTC
NA | NA | TRBJ2-3 | TRBV7-3 | CASSSFSTDTQYF | TGTGCCAGCAGCTCTTTTAGCACAGATACGCAGTATTTT
NA | NA | TRBJ2-1 | TRBV7-2 | CASSLANEQFF | TGTGCCAGCAGCTTAGCGAATGAGCAGTTCTTC
NA | TRBD1 | TRBJ1-2 | TRBV5-1 | CASSPGQLNYGYTF | TGCGCCAGCAGCCCGGGACAGCTAAACTATGGCTACACCTTC
NA | NA | TRBJ1-1 | TRBV29-1 | CSFKTDKVNTEAFF | TGCAGCTTTAAGACAGACAAAGTGAACACTGAAGCTTTCTTT